The 14 T cell receptor beta chains listed next were all sequenced from one sample in a study of identifying expanded T cells in peripheral blood (dated by TCRdb to between 2018 and 2020). Libraries were prepared through the immunoSEQ multiplex PCR assay. TCRdb retrieved this table from immuneACCESS and kept in-frame rearrangements only. Not all clones are present; in checked studies, unresolved V genes account for under half, and no reason is known for the remainder. The sample table records 60,000 to 70,000 clones; about 90% of these occur just once. The ten most abundant clones make up around 4.8% of the sample. What was sequenced was blood. The receptors come from a person aged 18-70 years in good health.

Regarding this clone: The junction differs from germline at one of its ends, possibly a read error. At the DNA level, this CDR3 is encoded by other sequences in the same sample as well. The chain links TRBV23-1 to TRBJ1-2, with TRBD1 identical over 9 bases. TRBV23-1 is an ORF for which the function is uncertain. The CDR3 contains 12 residues. CDR3 DNA: TGCGCCGGAGGGACAGGGCCTGGTGGCTATACCTTC. This translates into CAGGTGPGGYTF.

The V gene is TRBV30, the J gene TRBJ1-2; TRBD1 aligns across 7 bases. Germline V lookup: CDR1 GTSNPN, CDR2 SVGIG (reference sequence). The ends lost 7 bases at V and 1 base at J; junction bases unmatched: 3. This CDR3 region has 12 residues. CDR3 residues: CALGDSNYGYTF. The CDR3 DNA is TGTGCCTTAGGGGACAGTAACTATGGCTACACCTTC.

The gene calls are TRBV10-2 and TRBJ2-5; D might be TRBD1 or TRBD2, each matching 6 bases. Germline lookup yields CDR1 WSHSY and CDR2 SAAADI. The CDR3 runs to 15 residues. Trimming removed 4 bases at V and 1 base at J, with 13 bases between. The CDR3 bases are TGCGCCAGCAGTGGGTACCGGGGGCCCCAAGAGACCCAGTACTTC. It translates to CASSGYRGPQETQYF.

The CDR3 sequence is CASSVGAENSPLHF. In DNA, the CDR3 is TGTGCCAGCAGCGTAGGGGCCGAGAATTCACCCCTCCACTTT. J is TRBJ1-6 and V is TRBV9; D uncertain. The germline CDR1 and CDR2 sequences are SGDLS and YYNGEE. CDR3 length: 14 amino acids. With 0 bases removed from V and 7 bases from J, the gap between germline ends came to 8 bases.

V and J are TRBV27 and TRBJ1-2; D is possibly TRBD1 (5 bases). V lost 9 bases to trimming and J lost 8 bases, with 16 bases between them. The length of the CDR3 is 12 residues. From germline, CDR1 is MNHEY and CDR2 SMNVEV (reference sequence). CDR3 protein: CASTDGGDGYTF. DNA for the CDR3: TGTGCCAGTACCGATGGGGGTGACGGCTACACCTTC.

The chain has TRBV19 and TRBJ1-1; no reliable D call. The CDR3 spans 14 residues. The germline V gene has CDR1 LNHDA and CDR2 SQIVND (reference sequence). V gave up 3 bases and J gave up 7 bases, with 15 bases separating them. The CDR3: CASSIQPILGEAFF. CDR3 sequence (DNA): TGTGCCAGTAGTATCCAACCTATTCTGGGTGAAGCTTTCTTT.

The V and J genes are TRBV20-1 and TRBJ1-5; 8 positions agree with TRBD1. The CDR3 extends over 11 amino acids. CDR1 DFQATT and CDR2 SNEGSKA come from the germline V gene (reference sequence). For the CDR3, the DNA is TGCGGGAGGACAGGGCTTCAGCCCCAGCATTTT. This encodes CGRTGLQPQHF.

V and J are TRBV4-2 and TRBJ2-1; 11 bases fit TRBD2. CDR1 LGHNA and CDR2 YNFKEQ come from the germline V gene. This CDR3 comprises 18 residues. V lost 3 bases, J lost 0 bases, and 7 bases stayed unmatched. The CDR3 region is CASSQATSGVTSYNEQFF. CDR3 in DNA: TGTGCCAGCAGCCAGGCGACTAGCGGGGTGACCTCCTACAATGAGCAGTTCTTC.

This clone was seen just once. The chain couples TRBV12-5 to TRBJ2-1, with 9 nucleotides matching TRBD2. Germline assignment: CDR1 LGHNT and CDR2 FRNRAP. The V gene end was trimmed by 4 bases and the J gene end by 7 bases; junction bases not matched to a gene: 2. This CDR3 has 13 residues. The chain's CDR3 is CASGWSGRNEQFF. In DNA, the CDR3 is TGTGCTAGTGGTTGGAGCGGGAGGAATGAGCAGTTCTTC.

The CDR3 DNA reads TGTGCCAGCGAGGGAGGGACAGCCGACACCGGGGAGCTGTTTTTT. This codes for CASEGGTADTGELFF. The rearrangement uses TRBV6-5 and TRBJ2-2; D may match TRBD1 or TRBD2 (7 bases each). Germline CDR1 reads MNHEY; CDR2 reads SVGAGI. Trimming shortened V by 8 bases and J by 3 bases, and 16 bases separated the two germline ends. The CDR3 loop spans 15 amino acids.

The chain is built from TRBV18 and TRBJ1-1, with 7 nucleotides matching TRBD1. Germline CDR1 and CDR2: KGHSH and LQKENI. Trimming cost V 2 bases and J 6 bases; bases outside gene matches: 6. This CDR3 spans 14 amino acids. The CDR3 DNA sequence: TGTGCCAGCTCACCAATCCAGGGGGGGCCTGAAGCTTTCTTT. As protein: CASSPIQGGPEAFF.

The rearrangement joins TRBV25-1 to TRBJ1-2, with 8 bases fitting TRBD1. The CDR3 consists of 11 residues. Germline assignment: CDR1 MGHDK and CDR2 SYGVNS. J gave up 8 bases and V 6 bases, and 2 bases lay outside the gene matches. The CDR3 here is CASRTGDGYTF. CDR3 sequence (DNA): TGTGCCAGCAGGACAGGGGACGGCTACACCTTC.

The chain uses TRBV7-2 and TRBJ2-3, with 15 bases fitting TRBD2. CDR3 size: 16 residues. Losses at the gene ends were 5 bases for V and 5 bases for J; bases not matched to a gene: 5. Germline lookup yields CDR1 SGHTA and CDR2 FQGNSA. In DNA, the CDR3 is TGTGCCAGCAGCCGGGGGACTAGCGGGAGGCAAGATACGCAGTATTTT. It specifies CASSRGTSGRQDTQYF.

The gene calls are TRBV6-5 and TRBJ2-7; 9 bases map to TRBD1. CDR1 and CDR2 (germline): MNHEY, SVGAGI. V was pared by 5 bases and J by 0 bases, with 5 bases of the junction left unmatched. CDR3 length: 15 residues. The CDR3, as DNA: TGTGCCAGCAGTCGGGAGACAGGGGGCTCCTACGAGCAGTACTTC. As protein: CASSRETGGSYEQYF.